This T cell receptor (beta chain) was recorded in a study of spatial heterogeneity in lung cancer. As for the study in general: Beta-chain sequences were consistently detected more often than alpha-chain sequences. A unique TCR and UMI combination showed up more than ten times in raw reads, on average.

In the case of this clonotype: No antigen is known for it.

The length of the CDR3 is 14 residues. Germline V gives CDR1 SGHTA, CDR2 FQGNSA. Trimming cost V 1 base and J 5 bases; bases outside gene matches: 2. Time point described: sample taken at primary tumor resection. The sequenced material consisted of unsorted whole RNA from tumor, nontumor lung or frozen PBMC. In the library, each TCR cDNA molecule bore its own unique molecular identifier. TCRdb re-derived calls from the 5' RACE reads in MiXCR, one entry per CDR3 protein. The sample lists fewer than 55,000 distinct CDR3 sequences, approximately 7.6% occurring once. Study findings and constraints: Ubiquitous expanded tumor TCRs were observed in blood more at resection than follow-up.

Sequencing used PBMCs, obtained at surgery. This TCR was sampled from a female donor with early-stage non-small cell lung cancer. This rearrangement joins TRBV7-2 to TRBJ2-5, with TRBD2 identical over 9 bases. The CDR3 DNA reads TGTGCCAGCAGCTTAGGCGGGGGGGCTGAGACCCAGTACTTC. Its protein is CASSLGGGAETQYF.